This T cell receptor beta chain was recovered during a study of blood T cell repertoires in COVID-19 (dated by TCRdb to the early 2020s). Broadly, across the study: The collaborator samples originated in the United States, Italy and Spain and spanned the acute and convalescent phases of COVID-19. Samples were obtained from the ongoing ImmuneRACE study (first 160 participants) and from roughly 1,300 subjects provided by 6 global collaborators. Nearly every sample came with metadata listing a de-identified subject ID, COVID-19 status, age in years and sex. The prospective study material was composed of cDNA or gDNA derived from T cells, B-cell-depleted T cells, or PBMCs. Subjects who had been exposed to COVID-19, were actively infected with it, or had recovered from it provided the deeply sampled blood TCRbeta repertoires that made up the dataset. Where HLA class I and class II types were available, the types were taken from metadata supplied by the sample provider, not from assay-based typing. The repertoires were released in a freely available public database intended as a resource for research on the immune response to SARS-CoV-2.

Study-wide findings and limitations: How much clinical and demographic metadata was included differed by source and by participant, and the metadata was provided uncurated.

TCRbeta CDR3 regions were amplified from genomic DNA by means of the immunoSEQ Assay, a bias-controlled multiplex PCR. On the study's bioinformatics: The number of nucleated cells in each sample was estimated from the amplification of reference gene primers within the assay. To quantify the absolute abundance of each unique TCRbeta CDR3 rearrangement, sequence reads were collapsed and filtered. For each sample, productive Simpson clonality was calculated as the square root of Simpson's diversity index over productive rearrangements. Drawn from immuneACCESS, this table holds only the in-frame rearrangements with V and J called that TCRdb kept. Clones are partly lost; checked studies trace under half to an unresolved V gene and leave the rest unexplained. V, J and clone size reflect that table, while D and trimming were determined from the DNA. A total of 97,000 or so clones appear in this sample, approximately 86% of them only once. About a tenth of the sample comes from the top ten.

This clone was observed a single time. The specificity of this receptor is unknown. The input lacks base qualities; no much larger clone sits a single base away. Collaborating institutions collected whole blood in K2EDTA tubes following their own protocols. For TCRbeta analysis, collaborator samples were shipped as frozen whole blood, as isolated PBMCs, or as DNA extracted from either sample type. Measured from the cysteine to the phenylalanine, the CDR3 is 18 residues long. CDR3 DNA only is kept here, 54 bases in frame from base 1. V ends up 1 base short and J 6 bases short, with an unmatched junction base count of 13. CDR1 is given as LGHNA and CDR2 as YSLEER, both from the germline V gene.

The sequence was collected from a man between 65 and 85 years old with active or convalescent COVID-19. The receptor chain draws on TRBV4-3 and TRBJ2-2; 8 bases in the middle match TRBD2. The sequenced sample consisted of peripheral blood. The CDR3 region has the sequence CASSQVVSGARGSGELFF. The DNA reads as follows: TGCGCCAGCAGCCAAGTTGTTAGCGGGGCAAGAGGATCCGGGGAGCTGTTTTTT.